The 23 T cell receptor beta chains reported below all come from one sample, sequenced in a study of T cell responses to AZD1222 COVID-19 vaccine. Data came from immunoSEQ multiplex PCR; TCRdb stores just in-frame clones and leaves some out. This sample has around 96,000 clones, with 86% found just once. The sample here was peripheral blood, taken 28 days after the second AZD1222 dose. These receptors were taken from an adult who received the AZD1222 COVID-19 vaccine.

The V call is TRBV3-1 (or the pseudogene TRBV3-2), the J call TRBJ1-1; D not certain. V was shortened by 3 bases and J by 3 bases, with 11 bases between the two germline ends. The CDR3 totals 14 residues. The germline CDR1 and CDR2 sequences are LGHDT and YNNKEL (reference sequence). CDR3 in DNA: TGTGCCAGCAGCCACCGTATATGGGACACTGAAGCTTTCTTT. It codes for CASSHRIWDTEAFF.

This chain links TRBV27 with TRBJ1-2, with TRBD1 matching over 7 bases. V lost 5 bases to trimming and J lost 4 bases; unmatched junction nucleotides: 7. In germline, CDR1 is MNHEY, CDR2 SMNVEV (reference sequence). The CDR3 is 14 amino acids. CDR3 DNA sequence: TGTGCCAGCAGTGCCTCGACAGGGACCTATGGCTACACCTTC. Its translation: CASSASTGTYGYTF.

The chain combines TRBV2 with TRBJ2-5; 8 nucleotides line up with TRBD2. Germline lookup yields CDR1 SNHLY and CDR2 FYNNEI. The CDR3 spans 14 residues. V was clipped by 6 bases and J by 2 bases; unmatched bases: 5. The CDR3 reads CASSPGTSQETQYF. The CDR3 nucleotides are TGTGCCAGCAGCCCCGGGACTAGTCAAGAGACCCAGTACTTC.

The chain joins TRBV6-5 to TRBJ2-7; TRBD2 aligns across 8 bases. Losses at the gene ends were 7 bases for V and 6 bases for J; bases not matched to a gene: 11. CDR1 and CDR2 from the germline V gene are MNHEY and SVGAGI. This CDR3 spans 14 amino acids. CDR3: CASTPRGGSGEQYF. The CDR3 nucleotides are TGTGCCAGCACCCCACGGGGGGGATCCGGCGAGCAGTACTTC.

This chain connects TRBV3-1 (or the pseudogene TRBV3-2) to TRBJ2-1; TRBD2 aligns across 11 bases. CDR1 LGHDT and CDR2 YNNKEL come from the germline V gene (reference sequence). After removal of 1 base from V and 3 bases from J, the junction contained 5 bases not matched to a gene. The CDR3 consists of 17 residues. CDR3 sequence: CASSQVSGRALYNEQFF. The CDR3 DNA follows: TGTGCCAGCAGCCAAGTTAGCGGGAGGGCCCTCTACAATGAGCAGTTCTTC.

This clone has only one observation. V gene TRBV30 combines with J gene TRBJ2-1, with unresolved D. CDR1 GTSNPN and CDR2 SVGIG come from the germline V gene (reference sequence). There are 13 residues in the CDR3. V was pared by 0 bases and J by 9 bases, with 12 bases between. The CDR3 DNA reads as TGTGCCTGGAGTGTAACTCGATCGGGTGAGCAGTTCTTC. It encodes CAWSVTRSGEQFF.

The chain carries TRBV6-5 and TRBJ2-1, with a weak D call TRBD2 (5 bases). The CDR3 is made up of 14 amino acids. V lost 4 bases to trimming and J lost 4 bases, with 11 bases between them. The germline CDR1 and CDR2 sequences are MNHEY and SVGAGI. This CDR3 reads CASSSPGLYNEQFF. CDR3 coding DNA: TGTGCCAGCAGTTCCCCGGGATTGTACAATGAGCAGTTCTTC.

This chain joins TRBV20-1 and TRBJ2-5; no clear D. CDR3 size: 10 residues. V was pared by 3 bases and J by 4 bases, with 3 bases between. Germline values: CDR1 DFQATT, CDR2 SNEGSKA (reference sequence). CDR3 amino acids: CSARRETQYF. CDR3 nucleotide sequence: TGCAGTGCTAGGCGAGAGACCCAGTACTTC.

The chain employs TRBV4-1 and TRBJ1-3, with unresolved D. Germline CDR1 and CDR2: MGHRA and YSYEKL. V lost 1 base and J 0 bases, leaving 10 bases between the germline ends. CDR3 length: 16 amino acids. CDR3 nucleotides: TGCGCCAGCAGCCAAGGGGCCCCCCGCTCTGGAAACACCATATATTTT. This translates into CASSQGAPRSGNTIYF.

The genes are TRBV9 and TRBJ2-7; 7 nucleotides match TRBD2. This CDR3 is 15 amino acids long. Germline CDR1 SGDLS, CDR2 YYNGEE. The junction had 4 bases not matched to a gene; V was cut back by 0 bases and J by 1 base. In DNA form, the CDR3 reads TGTGCCAGCAGCGTAGAGGCTAGCGGTTCCTACGAGCAGTACTTC. Its translation: CASSVEASGSYEQYF.

V and J are TRBV7-9 and TRBJ1-5; a possible D gene is TRBD1 (5 bases). The CDR3 has 14 residues. Germline assignment: CDR1 SEHNR and CDR2 FQNEAQ (reference sequence). The ends were cut back, 5 bases at V and 5 bases at J, with 13 bases in the middle. The CDR3 bases are TGTGCCAGCAGCGCGGGGACGGCCGATCAGCCCCAGCATTTT. This gives the protein CASSAGTADQPQHF.

Note on this clone: One end of the junction is discordant with germline, which a read error may explain. V usage is TRBV2 and J usage is TRBJ1-4; 7 nucleotides match TRBD1. CDR3 size: 12 residues. Germline V CDR1 and CDR2: SNHLY, FYNNEI. CDR3 sequence: CGSEGAVEKLFF. CDR3 bases: TGCGGCAGCGAGGGGGCGGTAGAAAAACTGTTTTTT.

Only a few counts were recorded for this clone. The genes are TRBV6-4 and TRBJ1-6; unclear D gene. Per the germline V gene, CDR1 is MRHNA and CDR2 is SNTAGT. Trimming pared 6 bases from V and 9 bases from J, leaving 12 bases between. CDR3 size: 13 residues. In DNA form, the CDR3 reads TGTGCCAGCAGCCCGAGTGTCGGTTCACCCCTCCACTTT. Encoded protein: CASSPSVGSPLHF.

The CDR3 nucleotides are TGTGCCAGCAGCCGGAGACAGGGGGCTAAGGATGAGCAGTTCTTC. It translates to CASSRRQGAKDEQFF. The rearrangement joins TRBV6-4 to TRBJ2-1, with TRBD1 matching 10 bases. CDR1 and CDR2 (germline): MRHNA, SNTAGT. Unmatched junction bases numbered 10, after V lost 6 bases and J lost 8 bases. The CDR3 sequence is 15 residues long.

The J gene is TRBJ1-6, the V gene TRBV28, with 8 bases aligning to TRBD1. This CDR3 region has 14 residues. The germline V gene encodes CDR1 MDHEN and CDR2 SYDVKM. V was pared by 5 bases and J by 6 bases, with 3 bases of the junction left unmatched. The DNA for the CDR3 is TGTGCCAGCAGTCCAGGGGGCTCTAATTCACCCCTCCACTTT. Translating it yields CASSPGGSNSPLHF.

The rearrangement joins TRBV10-1 to TRBJ2-3; tentative D call: TRBD1 (6 bases). CDR1 is WNHNN and CDR2 is SYGVQD in the germline V gene (reference sequence). The CDR3 is 13 amino acids. V was cut by 7 bases and J by 0 bases, with 8 bases left in between. The CDR3 loop is CASKGQSTDTQYF. In nucleotides, the CDR3 is TGCGCCAGCAAGGGACAAAGCACAGATACGCAGTATTTT.

This chain joins TRBV2 and TRBJ2-7; D is ambiguous. This CDR3 has 12 residues. Germline-derived CDR1 and CDR2 are SNHLY and FYNNEI. V was cut by 6 bases and J by 3 bases, with 9 bases left in between. The CDR3 nucleotides read TGTGCCAGCAGGGCGGACCTCTACGAGCAGTACTTC. Translated: CASRADLYEQYF.

This clone showed up just once. The chain links TRBV5-1 to TRBJ2-7; TRBD2 aligns across 8 bases. The V segment lost 3 bases and the J segment 6 bases; nucleotides outside the gene matches: 5. CDR3 size: 13 residues. Germline V gene lookup returns CDR1 SGHRS and CDR2 YFSETQ. In DNA, the CDR3 is TGCGCCAGCAGCTCCCAACTAGCGGCCGAGCAGTACTTC. Its protein is CASSSQLAAEQYF.

The chain recombines TRBV30 with TRBJ2-3; no firm D call. Deletions cut 0 bases from V and 6 bases from J, with 7 bases between. The V gene's germline CDR1 is GTSNPN and CDR2 SVGIG (reference sequence). This CDR3 spans 12 amino acids. CDR3 loop: CAWSVAADTQYF. The CDR3 coding sequence is TGTGCCTGGAGTGTTGCCGCGGATACGCAGTATTTT.

The rearrangement uses TRBV4-2 and TRBJ2-5; TRBD2 matches at 7 bases. Unmatched junction bases numbered 4, after V lost 4 bases and J lost 2 bases. Germline lookup yields CDR1 LGHNA and CDR2 YNFKEQ. The CDR3 has 14 amino acids. This CDR3 reads CASSPGLGQETQYF. CDR3 in DNA: TGTGCCAGCAGCCCCGGACTAGGTCAAGAGACCCAGTACTTC.

The V call is TRBV6-2 or TRBV6-3, the J call TRBJ2-1; 10 positions match TRBD2. Germline CDR1 reads MNHEY; CDR2 reads SVGEGT. This CDR3 contains 18 residues. V lost 0 bases, J lost 6 bases, and 11 bases stayed unmatched. The CDR3 protein is CASSYSRIGLAGANEQFF. CDR3 nucleotides: TGTGCCAGCAGTTACTCTCGAATTGGGCTAGCGGGAGCCAATGAGCAGTTCTTC.

The V and J genes are TRBV7-8 and TRBJ2-5, with a weak D call TRBD2 (6 bases). Trimming pared 6 bases from V and 0 bases from J, leaving 11 bases between. The germline gives CDR1 SGHVS, CDR2 FQNEAQ. The CDR3 is 14 amino acids. CDR3 nucleotides: TGTGCCAGCAGAACCGGGACTGACCAAGAGACCCAGTACTTC. It encodes CASRTGTDQETQYF.

The V gene is TRBV6-5, the J gene TRBJ1-6, with D perhaps TRBD1 (6 bases). The V end was cut by 7 bases, the J end by 3 bases, with 7 bases between. The CDR3 contains 13 residues. Germline V gene data show CDR1 as MNHEY and CDR2 as SVGAGI. Here the CDR3 DNA reads TGTGCCAGCACAGGGGTCTATAATTCACCCCTCCACTTT. Its protein is CASTGVYNSPLHF.